A selection of T cell receptor beta chains follows, all from one sample in a study of OX40 agonist ivuxolimab in advanced cancers. Libraries were prepared by immunoSEQ multiplex PCR; TCRdb keeps only in-frame clonotypes and omits some of them. Among tens of thousands of clones listed, roughly four fifths were seen once. Specimen: CD4+ or CD8+ T cells sorted from blood, collected in a trial of the OX40 agonist ivuxolimab. The receptors stem from an adult with an advanced solid tumor such as melanoma, head and neck, liver or kidney cancer. Each CDR3 is given with its conserved first and last residue. Fields, in order: clone size, D gene, J gene, V gene, CDR3 protein, CDR3 DNA. D genes are given only for firm matches. Clone size is shown for a subset of rows, as once, few, many or a class of expanded clone.

NA	TRBD1	TRBJ1-5	TRBV7-9	CASSQGDADNQPQHF	TGTGCCAGCAGCCAGGGGGACGCAGACAATCAGCCCCAGCATTTT
NA	NA	TRBJ2-7	TRBV5-6	CASSLARGSYEQYF	TGTGCCAGCAGCTTGGCCCGGGGCTCCTACGAGCAGTACTTC
NA	NA	TRBJ1-5	TRBV25-1	CASSHTLDQPQHF	TGTGCCAGCAGTCACACCCTCGATCAGCCCCAGCATTTT
NA	TRBD1	TRBJ2-7	TRBV5-6	CASSLMDRVDEQYF	TGTGCCAGCAGCTTGATGGACAGGGTCGACGAGCAGTACTTC
NA	TRBD2	TRBJ2-5	TRBV7-3	CASSPGGSGGTQETQYF	TGTGCCAGCAGCCCCGGGGGTAGCGGGGGGACCCAAGAGACCCAGTACTTC
once	TRBD1	TRBJ1-5	TRBV7-9	CASSTTGGGQPQHF	TGTGCCAGCAGCACAACAGGGGGAGGTCAGCCCCAGCATTTT
NA	NA	TRBJ2-7	TRBV27	CASSSPGQIYEQYF	TGTGCCAGCAGTTCACCGGGACAAATCTACGAGCAGTACTTC
NA	NA	TRBJ2-7	TRBV28	CASSNGTPGGEQYF	TGTGCCAGCAGTAACGGGACACCAGGAGGGGAGCAGTACTTC
NA	TRBD1	TRBJ1-2	TRBV9	CASSDRGSRLGYTF	TGTGCCAGCAGCGACAGGGGATCGAGGCTGGGCTACACCTTC
NA	NA	TRBJ2-3	TRBV28	CASLRVSTDTQYF	TGTGCCTCGTTGCGGGTTAGCACAGATACGCAGTATTTT
NA	NA	TRBJ1-1	TRBV14	CASSTRQVLNTEAFF	TGTGCCAGCAGCACACGACAGGTCTTGAACACTGAAGCTTTCTTT
once	NA	TRBJ2-5	TRBV7-9	CASMRLRGTQYF	TGTGCCAGCATGCGCCTAAGGGGGACCCAGTACTTC
NA	NA	TRBJ1-1	TRBV4-3	CASSQARNTEAFF	TGCGCCAGCAGCCAAGCTAGAAATACTGAAGCTTTCTTT
NA	NA	TRBJ1-1	TRBV19	CASSISWNTEAFF	TGTGCCAGTAGTATTAGTTGGAACACTGAAGCTTTCTTT
NA	NA	TRBJ2-3	TRBV5-4	CASSKQGEGTDTQYF	TGTGCCAGCAGCAAACAGGGTGAGGGGACAGATACGCAGTATTTT
NA	TRBD2	TRBJ2-7	TRBV9	CASGEGPYEQYF	TGTGCCAGCGGGGAGGGTCCCTACGAGCAGTACTTC
few	TRBD1	TRBJ1-6	TRBV2	CASSETGVPLHF	TGTGCCAGCAGCGAAACAGGGGTACCCCTCCACTTT
NA	TRBD2	TRBJ2-3	TRBV13	CASSSPGLAGTDTQYF	TGTGCCAGCAGCTCGCCGGGACTAGCGGGCACAGATACGCAGTATTTT
NA	TRBD2	TRBJ2-7	TRBV2	CASSDPSLAGYEQYF	TGTGCCAGCAGTGACCCTTCACTAGCGGGGTACGAGCAGTACTTC
once	NA	TRBJ1-5	TRBV5-6	CASSLGSQEYQPQHF	TGTGCCAGCAGCTTGGGTAGCCAGGAATATCAGCCCCAGCATTTT
NA	TRBD1	TRBJ1-3	TRBV27	CASSLTGTGVDTIYF	TGTGCCAGCAGTTTAACCGGGACAGGGGTGGACACCATATATTTT
NA	NA	TRBJ1-3	TRBV7-2	CASSLVERGGSGNTIYF	TGTGCCAGCAGCTTAGTCGAAAGGGGGGGTTCTGGAAACACCATATATTTT
NA	NA	TRBJ2-1	TRBV27	CASSPGTTDNEQFF	TGTGCCAGCAGCCCTGGCACGACCGACAATGAGCAGTTCTTC
NA	NA	TRBJ2-6	TRBV9	CASSLGTPSGANVLTF	TGTGCCAGCAGTCTGGGGACGCCCTCTGGGGCCAACGTCCTGACTTTC
NA	NA	TRBJ2-7	TRBV7-6	CASSLSGSSYEQYF	TGTGCCAGCAGCTTATCGGGGAGCTCCTACGAGCAGTACTTC
NA	NA	TRBJ2-7	TRBV4-1	CASSHDQSRSYEQYF	TGCGCCAGCAGCCACGATCAGTCTCGCTCCTACGAGCAGTACTTC
NA	NA	TRBJ1-4	TRBV29-1	CSGGEGPYELFF	TGCAGCGGGGGGGAGGGCCCGTATGAACTGTTTTTT
NA	TRBD1	TRBJ2-1	TRBV27	CASSLAGGGRNEQFF	TGTGCCAGCAGTTTAGCAGGGGGCGGACGCAATGAGCAGTTCTTC
NA	NA	TRBJ1-3	TRBV7-2	CASSLAEGHGNTIYF	TGTGCCAGCAGCTTAGCCGAAGGACATGGAAACACCATATATTTT
NA	NA	TRBJ2-7	TRBV7-6	CASSSGTATYEQYF	TGTGCCAGCAGCTCAGGGACGGCTACCTACGAGCAGTACTTC
NA	TRBD2	TRBJ2-7	TRBV2	CASSGTSGNSYEQYF	TGTGCCAGCAGTGGGACTAGCGGAAACTCCTACGAGCAGTACTTC
NA	NA	TRBJ1-1	TRBV19	CASSIALNTEAFF	TGTGCCAGTAGTATAGCCTTGAACACTGAAGCTTTCTTT
NA	NA	TRBJ2-1	TRBV9	CASTQGSGVYNEQFF	TGTGCCAGCACTCAAGGGTCGGGGGTATACAATGAGCAGTTCTTC
few	NA	TRBJ1-5	TRBV7-8	CASSLLEGLGQPQHF	TGTGCCAGCAGCTTACTTGAGGGGCTGGGTCAGCCCCAGCATTTT
NA	NA	TRBJ2-7	TRBV4-1	CASSAHSEQYF	TGCGCCAGCAGCGCCCACAGCGAGCAGTACTTC
NA	NA	TRBJ2-3	TRBV27	CASSLAGRNTDTQYF	TGTGCCAGCAGTTTAGCCGGGCGTAACACAGATACGCAGTATTTT
NA	TRBD2	TRBJ2-7	TRBV28	CASSRGLAGWGTYEQYF	TGTGCCAGCAGTAGGGGACTAGCGGGATGGGGCACCTACGAGCAGTACTTC
NA	NA	TRBJ2-3	TRBV7-9	CASSLGASSANF	TGTGCCAGCAGCTTAGGGGCTTCTAGCGCCAATTTT
NA	TRBD2	TRBJ2-5	TRBV6-1	CASSGLAGGQETQYF	TGTGCCAGCAGTGGACTAGCGGGGGGGCAAGAGACCCAGTACTTC
NA	NA	TRBJ2-2	TRBV15	CATSRGGNTGELFF	TGTGCCACCAGCAGAGGGGGGAACACCGGGGAGCTGTTTTTT
NA	TRBD1	TRBJ1-5	TRBV5-1	CASSPGTDSDQPQHF	TGCGCCAGCAGCCCCGGGACAGACAGCGACCAGCCCCAGCATTTT